These T cell receptor beta chains were read from a single sample in a study of CD8 T cells in ankylosing spondylitis. TCRdb passed the 5' RACE reads through MiXCR, listing each CDR3 protein once. Of approximately 520,000 distinct CDR3 sequences listed, 5.3% are singletons. Sample: blood, either unsorted or a sorted T cell fraction (not recorded which). The source of these receptors is a male donor with ankylosing spondylitis. Each CDR3 is given without its conserved first and last residue. Fields, in order: clone size, V gene, CDR3 protein. The listing skips clone size in some rows; elsewhere it reads once, few, many or a size class.

abundance: many; v_gene: TRBV5-5; CDR3aa: ASSRGLAGNYEQY
abundance: many; v_gene: TRBV5-1; CDR3aa: ASSLGIAAYEQY
abundance: many; v_gene: TRBV28; CDR3aa: ASTIATLGEQY
abundance: many; v_gene: TRBV15; CDR3aa: ATSGLPDTQY
abundance: many; v_gene: TRBV20-1; CDR3aa: SAQAGTAYEQY
abundance: many; v_gene: TRBV7-2; CDR3aa: ASSLRGFTDTQY
abundance: many; v_gene: TRBV4-3; CDR3aa: ASSQAGQVTVDTQY
abundance: few; v_gene: TRBV19; CDR3aa: ASSSYRRYHEQF
abundance: many; v_gene: TRBV5-1; CDR3aa: ASSFGEEQF
abundance: .; v_gene: TRBV20-1; CDR3aa: SARKGRLSSSYNEQF
abundance: many; v_gene: TRBV5-1; CDR3aa: ASSPVAGGTYEQY
abundance: many; v_gene: TRBV20-1; CDR3aa: SATRQGPNTEAF
abundance: many; v_gene: TRBV5-1; CDR3aa: ASSLWQGNTEAF
abundance: many; v_gene: TRBV7-2; CDR3aa: ASHRGGRAAFTDTQY
abundance: many; v_gene: TRBV18; CDR3aa: ASSPPTYNEQF
abundance: many; v_gene: TRBV5-1; CDR3aa: ASRTLNTEAF
abundance: .; v_gene: TRBV7-2; CDR3aa: ASSRDRESSYEQY
abundance: .; v_gene: TRBV6-5; CDR3aa: ASSLNRGWTEAF
abundance: .; v_gene: TRBV10-1; CDR3aa: ASSESLGGLAGKTYEQY
abundance: few; v_gene: TRBV2; CDR3aa: ASSRDRDRSGYT
abundance: .; v_gene: TRBV6-1; CDR3aa: ASLMGREEGF
abundance: few; v_gene: TRBV6-6; CDR3aa: ASSYLDYEQY
abundance: many; v_gene: TRBV29-1; CDR3aa: SAERLGETQY
abundance: many; v_gene: TRBV9; CDR3aa: ASSSPGLWSEQF
abundance: many; v_gene: TRBV4-2; CDR3aa: ASSQEGAGNYGYT
abundance: few; v_gene: TRBV6-2/TRBV6-3; CDR3aa: ASQDRGQETQY
abundance: many; v_gene: TRBV10-3; CDR3aa: AISEYTEAF
abundance: .; v_gene: TRBV28; CDR3aa: ASTPPGGFDTDTQY
abundance: .; v_gene: TRBV5-1; CDR3aa: ASGPGRMNTEAF
abundance: many; v_gene: TRBV4-2; CDR3aa: ASSLLHGGGSEETQY
abundance: many; v_gene: TRBV29-1; CDR3aa: SVRDSREQF
abundance: many; v_gene: TRBV4-2; CDR3aa: ASSQVIGQGSGNTIY
abundance: many; v_gene: TRBV4-3; CDR3aa: ASSPIGGPSRGETQY
abundance: many; v_gene: TRBV18; CDR3aa: ASSPPSGGEETQY
abundance: many; v_gene: TRBV15; CDR3aa: ATSRGALAGEQF
abundance: once; v_gene: TRBV6-2/TRBV6-3; CDR3aa: ASSYLRGRGNQPQH
abundance: few; v_gene: TRBV10-3; CDR3aa: AISESLGGVYTDTQY
abundance: many; v_gene: TRBV29-1; CDR3aa: SVEVGPQGWYGYT
abundance: many; v_gene: TRBV12-3/TRBV12-4; CDR3aa: ASSMGLAGSATLYEQY
abundance: many; v_gene: TRBV12-3/TRBV12-4; CDR3aa: ASSSHHGGYNEQF
abundance: .; v_gene: TRBV27; CDR3aa: ASRDMGVRNSPLH
abundance: many; v_gene: TRBV5-1; CDR3aa: ASSLAWGVNTEAF
abundance: many; v_gene: TRBV12-3/TRBV12-4; CDR3aa: ASSPTRQGSRSEQY
abundance: many; v_gene: TRBV7-9; CDR3aa: ASSLVRQGGHEQY
abundance: many; v_gene: TRBV20-1; CDR3aa: SAQSGPYNSPLH
abundance: many; v_gene: TRBV7-6; CDR3aa: ASSQGLAINEQF
abundance: .; v_gene: TRBV11-2; CDR3aa: ASSSPGLAGGRSYNEQF
abundance: many; v_gene: TRBV7-9; CDR3aa: ASSDSSGYEQY
abundance: many; v_gene: TRBV5-1; CDR3aa: ASSRRDRGFGYGYT
abundance: many; v_gene: TRBV5-1; CDR3aa: ASSEGPSNTEAF
abundance: .; v_gene: TRBV20-1; CDR3aa: SARDSRGLRKQY
abundance: many; v_gene: TRBV7-9; CDR3aa: ASSLVRNTGELF